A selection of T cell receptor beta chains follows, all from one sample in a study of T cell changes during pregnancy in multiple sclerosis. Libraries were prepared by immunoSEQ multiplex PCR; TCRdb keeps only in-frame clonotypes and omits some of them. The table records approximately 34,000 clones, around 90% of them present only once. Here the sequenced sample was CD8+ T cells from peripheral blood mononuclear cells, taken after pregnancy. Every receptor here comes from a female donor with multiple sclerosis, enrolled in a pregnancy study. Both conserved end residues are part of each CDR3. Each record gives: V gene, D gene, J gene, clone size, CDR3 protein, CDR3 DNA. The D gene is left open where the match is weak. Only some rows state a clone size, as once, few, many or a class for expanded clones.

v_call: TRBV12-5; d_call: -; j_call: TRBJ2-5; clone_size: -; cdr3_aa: CASGLSPETQYF; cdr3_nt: TGTGCTAGTGGTTTATCCCCGGAGACCCAGTACTTC
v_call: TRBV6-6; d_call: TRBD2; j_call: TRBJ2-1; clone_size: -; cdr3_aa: CASSLLAGQYNEQFF; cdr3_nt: TGTGCCAGCAGCCTACTAGCGGGGCAGTACAATGAGCAGTTCTTC
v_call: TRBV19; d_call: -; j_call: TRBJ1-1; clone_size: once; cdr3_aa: CGAGLPEAFF; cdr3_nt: TGTGGGGCAGGGTTACCTGAAGCTTTCTTT
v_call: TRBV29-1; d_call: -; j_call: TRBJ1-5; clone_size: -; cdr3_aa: CSAADGGNQPQHF; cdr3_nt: TGCAGCGCGGCGGACGGGGGCAATCAGCCCCAGCATTTT
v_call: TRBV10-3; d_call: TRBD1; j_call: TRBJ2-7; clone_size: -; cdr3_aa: CAISWDRGYEQYF; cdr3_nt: TGTGCCATCAGCTGGGACAGGGGGTACGAGCAGTACTTC
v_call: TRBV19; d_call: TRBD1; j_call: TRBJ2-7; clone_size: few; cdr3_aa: CASSMGTGEQYF; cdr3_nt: TGTGCCAGTAGTATGGGGACAGGCGAGCAGTACTTC
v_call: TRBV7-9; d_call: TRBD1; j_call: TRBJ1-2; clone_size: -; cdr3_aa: CASSTSTGGNVMDYGYTF; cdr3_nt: TGTGCCAGCAGCACGAGTACAGGGGGCAATGTGATGGACTATGGCTACACCTTC
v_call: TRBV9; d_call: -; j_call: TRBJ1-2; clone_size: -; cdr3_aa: CASSVASGGAIYGYTF; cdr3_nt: TGTGCCAGCAGCGTAGCTTCGGGGGGCGCGATCTATGGCTACACCTTC
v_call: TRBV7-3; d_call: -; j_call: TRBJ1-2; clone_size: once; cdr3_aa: CASSPVPGGGGYGYTF; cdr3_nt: TGTGCCAGCAGCCCAGTCCCCGGGGGAGGGGGCTATGGCTACACCTTC
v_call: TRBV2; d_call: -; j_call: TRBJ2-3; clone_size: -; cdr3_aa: CASSEYVRASADTQYF; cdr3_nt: TGTGCCAGCAGTGAATACGTCAGGGCAAGCGCAGATACGCAGTATTTT
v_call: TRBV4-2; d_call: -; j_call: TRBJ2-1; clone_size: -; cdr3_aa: CASSQAGYNEQFF; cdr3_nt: TGTGCCAGCAGCCAAGCAGGCTACAATGAGCAGTTCTTC
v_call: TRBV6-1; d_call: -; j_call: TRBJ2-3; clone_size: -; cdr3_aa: CASSEAAYAGASTDTQYF; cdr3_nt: TGTGCCAGCAGTGAAGCGGCATATGCGGGTGCTAGCACAGATACGCAGTATTTT
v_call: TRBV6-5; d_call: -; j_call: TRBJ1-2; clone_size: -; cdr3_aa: CASSLTGSNYGYTF; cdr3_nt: TGTGCCAGCAGTTTAACAGGATCTAACTATGGCTACACCTTC
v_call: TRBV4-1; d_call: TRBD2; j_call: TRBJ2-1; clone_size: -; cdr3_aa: CASSLSGGGYNEQFF; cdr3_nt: TGCGCCAGCAGCCTTAGCGGGGGGGGTTACAATGAGCAGTTCTTC
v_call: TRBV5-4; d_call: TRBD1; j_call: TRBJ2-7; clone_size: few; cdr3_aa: CASSFGQAEQYF; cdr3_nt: TGTGCCAGCAGCTTTGGACAGGCGGAGCAGTACTTC
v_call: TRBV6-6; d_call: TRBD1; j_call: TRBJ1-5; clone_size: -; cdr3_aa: CASSYSTGRGDQPQHF; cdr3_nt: TGTGCCAGCAGTTACTCGACAGGGCGAGGAGATCAGCCCCAGCATTTT
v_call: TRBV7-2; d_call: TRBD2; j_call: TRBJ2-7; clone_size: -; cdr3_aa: CASSGTSGGSRSYEQYF; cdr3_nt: TGTGCCAGCAGCGGGACTAGCGGGGGTTCTCGCTCCTACGAGCAGTACTTC
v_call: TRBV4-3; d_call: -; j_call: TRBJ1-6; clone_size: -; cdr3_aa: CASSQDLVSYNSPLHF; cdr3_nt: TGCGCCAGCAGCCAAGATTTAGTCTCCTATAATTCACCCCTCCACTTT
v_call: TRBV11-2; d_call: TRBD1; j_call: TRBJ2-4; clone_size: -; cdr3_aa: CASSPTVGGTGGSLNIQYF; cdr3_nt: TGTGCCAGCAGCCCGACAGTTGGGGGGACAGGGGGCTCTCTGAACATTCAGTACTTC
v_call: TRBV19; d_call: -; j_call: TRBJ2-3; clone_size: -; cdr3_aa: CASSIDYGGADTQYF; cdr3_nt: TGTGCCAGTAGTATAGATTACGGGGGAGCAGATACGCAGTATTTT
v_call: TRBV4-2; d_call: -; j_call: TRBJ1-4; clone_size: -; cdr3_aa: CASSLQGPEKLFF; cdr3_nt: TGTGCCAGCAGCCTACAGGGTCCGGAAAAACTGTTTTTT
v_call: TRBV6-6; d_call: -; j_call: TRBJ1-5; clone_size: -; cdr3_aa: CASLPSGGFSNQPQHF; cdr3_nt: TGTGCCAGCCTACCCTCAGGCGGGTTTAGCAATCAGCCCCAGCATTTT
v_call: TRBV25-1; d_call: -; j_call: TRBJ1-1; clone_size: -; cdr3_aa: CASSVGRGAFF; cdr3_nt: TGTGCCAGCAGTGTAGGGAGGGGGGCTTTCTTT
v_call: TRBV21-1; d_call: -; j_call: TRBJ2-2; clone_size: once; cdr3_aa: CASSTTSGGAFTGELFF; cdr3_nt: TGTGCCAGCAGCACAACTAGCGGGGGGGCTTTCACCGGGGAGCTGTTTTTT
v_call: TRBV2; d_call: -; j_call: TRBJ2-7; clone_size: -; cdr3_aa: CASSRTVQNEQYF; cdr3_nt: TGTGCCAGCAGTAGGACAGTCCAGAACGAGCAGTACTTC
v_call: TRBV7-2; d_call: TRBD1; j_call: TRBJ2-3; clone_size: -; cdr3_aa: CASSSETGGRTDTQYF; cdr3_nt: TGTGCCAGCAGCTCAGAGACAGGGGGGCGCACAGATACGCAGTATTTT
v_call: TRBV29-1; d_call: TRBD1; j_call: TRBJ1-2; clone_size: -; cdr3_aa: CSVEDEGQNYGYTF; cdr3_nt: TGCAGTGTTGAAGACGAGGGACAGAACTATGGCTACACCTTC
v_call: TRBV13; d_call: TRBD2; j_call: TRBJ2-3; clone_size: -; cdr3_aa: CASSFRAGVTDTQYF; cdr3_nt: TGTGCCAGCAGCTTTAGAGCGGGGGTCACAGATACGCAGTATTTT
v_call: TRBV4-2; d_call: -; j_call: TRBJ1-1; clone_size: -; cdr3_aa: CASSQDKSGGTEAFF; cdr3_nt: TGTGCCAGCAGCCAAGATAAGTCGGGGGGGACTGAAGCTTTCTTT
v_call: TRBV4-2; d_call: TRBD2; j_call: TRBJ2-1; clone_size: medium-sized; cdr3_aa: CASSHPGEGNEQFF; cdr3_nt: TGTGCCAGCAGCCACCCCGGGGAGGGAAATGAGCAGTTCTTC
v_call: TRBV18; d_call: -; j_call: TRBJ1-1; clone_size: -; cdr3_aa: CASSPEPDLAEAFF; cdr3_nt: TGTGCCAGCTCACCGGAGCCGGACTTGGCTGAAGCTTTCTTT
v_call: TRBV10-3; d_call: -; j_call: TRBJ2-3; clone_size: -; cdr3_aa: CAIAQGHDTQYF; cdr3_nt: TGTGCCATCGCCCAGGGGCACGATACGCAGTATTTT
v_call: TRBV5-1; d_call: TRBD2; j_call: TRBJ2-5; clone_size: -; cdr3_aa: CASSLLASGVQETQYF; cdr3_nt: TGCGCCAGCAGCCTGCTGGCTAGCGGGGTGCAAGAGACCCAGTACTTC
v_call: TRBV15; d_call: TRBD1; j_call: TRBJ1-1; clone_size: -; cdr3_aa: CATSRPGGGSNTEAFF; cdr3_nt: TGTGCCACCAGCAGACCAGGAGGGGGCTCGAACACTGAAGCTTTCTTT
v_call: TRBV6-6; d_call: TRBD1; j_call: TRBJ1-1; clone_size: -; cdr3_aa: CASIHRGVASSTEAFF; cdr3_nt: TGTGCCAGCATCCACAGGGGAGTGGCATCGAGCACTGAAGCTTTCTTT
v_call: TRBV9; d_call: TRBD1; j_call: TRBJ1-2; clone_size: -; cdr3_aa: CASSVGAGDRASYGYTF; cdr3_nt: TGTGCCAGCAGCGTTGGGGCGGGGGACAGGGCAAGCTATGGCTACACCTTC
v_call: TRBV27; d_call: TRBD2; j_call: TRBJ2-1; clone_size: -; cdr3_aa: CASSSLSRGGVGNEQFF; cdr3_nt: TGTGCCAGCAGTTCGCTCAGTAGGGGAGGGGTTGGGAATGAGCAGTTCTTC
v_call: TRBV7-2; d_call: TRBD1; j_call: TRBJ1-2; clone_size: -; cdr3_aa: CASSLERVAGGYYGYTF; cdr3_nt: TGTGCCAGCAGCTTAGAAAGGGTGGCAGGGGGGTACTATGGCTACACCTTC
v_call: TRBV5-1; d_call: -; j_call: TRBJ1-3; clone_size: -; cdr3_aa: CASSPTTGDNTIYF; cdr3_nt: TGCGCCAGCAGCCCGACAACAGGAGATAACACCATATATTTT
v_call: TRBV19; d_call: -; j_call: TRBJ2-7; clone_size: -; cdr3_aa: CASSPLTGSGEQYF; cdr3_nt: TGTGCCAGTAGTCCCCTGACGGGATCGGGCGAGCAGTACTTC
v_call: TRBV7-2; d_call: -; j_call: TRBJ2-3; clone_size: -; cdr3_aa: CASSLKDISTDTQYF; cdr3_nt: TGTGCCAGCAGCTTAAAGGACATCAGCACAGATACGCAGTATTTT
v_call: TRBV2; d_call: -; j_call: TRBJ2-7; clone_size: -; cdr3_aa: CASSVVGGYEQYF; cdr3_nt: TGTGCCAGCAGTGTAGTTGGCGGCTACGAGCAGTACTTC
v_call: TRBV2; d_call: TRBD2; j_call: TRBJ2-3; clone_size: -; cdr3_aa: CASKGLQSTDTQYF; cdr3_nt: TGTGCCAGCAAGGGACTACAAAGCACAGATACGCAGTATTTT
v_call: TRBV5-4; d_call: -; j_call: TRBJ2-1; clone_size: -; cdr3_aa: CASTPWTEDNEQFF; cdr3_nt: TGTGCCAGCACCCCTTGGACAGAGGACAATGAGCAGTTCTTC
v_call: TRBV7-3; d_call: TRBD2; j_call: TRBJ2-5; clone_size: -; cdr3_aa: CASSSTPAGGGQETQYF; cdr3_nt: TGTGCCAGCAGCTCCACCCCGGCGGGGGGAGGGCAAGAGACCCAGTACTTC
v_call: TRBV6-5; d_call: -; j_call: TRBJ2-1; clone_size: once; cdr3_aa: CASTGLADEQFF; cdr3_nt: TGTGCCAGCACAGGGCTGGCAGATGAGCAGTTCTTC
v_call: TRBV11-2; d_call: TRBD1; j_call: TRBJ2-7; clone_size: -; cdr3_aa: CASSSALPGQITYEQYF; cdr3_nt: TGTGCCAGCAGCTCGGCCCTACCGGGACAGATTACCTACGAGCAGTACTTC
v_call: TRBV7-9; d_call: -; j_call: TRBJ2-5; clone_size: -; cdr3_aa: CASSHRTEQETQYF; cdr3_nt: TGTGCCAGCAGCCACAGGACGGAGCAAGAGACCCAGTACTTC
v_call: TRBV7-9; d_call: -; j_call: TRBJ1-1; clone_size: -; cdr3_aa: CASRPTDSLTEAFF; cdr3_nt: TGTGCCAGCAGGCCGACGGACAGCCTCACTGAAGCTTTCTTT
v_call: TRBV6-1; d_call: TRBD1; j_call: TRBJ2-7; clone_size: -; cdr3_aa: CASSGTGGQYEQYF; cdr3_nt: TGTGCCAGCAGTGGGACAGGGGGCCAGTACGAGCAGTACTTC
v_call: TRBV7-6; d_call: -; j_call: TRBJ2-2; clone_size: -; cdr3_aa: CASSTHRGGGDTGELFF; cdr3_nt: TGTGCCAGCAGCACCCACCGCGGCGGCGGTGACACCGGGGAGCTGTTTTTT
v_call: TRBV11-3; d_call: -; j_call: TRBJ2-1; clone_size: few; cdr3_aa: CASSFGEEQFF; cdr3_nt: TGTGCCAGCAGCTTCGGGGAAGAGCAGTTCTTC
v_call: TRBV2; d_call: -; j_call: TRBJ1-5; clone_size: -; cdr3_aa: CASSEFYYSNQPQHF; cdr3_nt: TGTGCCAGCAGTGAATTTTATTATAGCAATCAGCCCCAGCATTTT